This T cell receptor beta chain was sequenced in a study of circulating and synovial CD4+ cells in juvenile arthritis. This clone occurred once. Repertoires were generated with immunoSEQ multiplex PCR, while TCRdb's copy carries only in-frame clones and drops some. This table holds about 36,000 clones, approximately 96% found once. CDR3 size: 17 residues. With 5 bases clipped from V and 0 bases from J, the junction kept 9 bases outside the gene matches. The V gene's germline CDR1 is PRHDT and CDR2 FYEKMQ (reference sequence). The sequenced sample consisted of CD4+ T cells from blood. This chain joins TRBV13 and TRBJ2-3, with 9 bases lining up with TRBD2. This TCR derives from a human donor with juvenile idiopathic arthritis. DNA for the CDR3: TGTGCCAGCAGCACGGGCGGGGGGGTTACTAGCACAGATACGCAGTATTTT. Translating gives CASSTGGGVTSTDTQYF. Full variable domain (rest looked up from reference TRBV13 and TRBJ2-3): AAGVIQSPRHLIKEKRETATLKCYPIPRHDTVYWYQQGPGQDPQFLISFYEKMQSDKGSIPDRFSAQQFSDYHSELNMSSLELGDSALYFCASSTGGGVTSTDTQYFGPGTRLTVL.